This T cell receptor (beta chain) was recovered during a study of OX40 agonist ivuxolimab in advanced cancers. Whole-study results and caveats: In CD8+ T cells, expanded clones were on average more numerous than in CD4+.

Sequencing was performed with immunoSEQ multiplex PCR; in TCRdb, only in-frame clones are kept and a portion is missing. Found here are 150,000 to 190,000 clones, 94% of them singletons; the top ten hold just over 0.3%. In regard to this clone: Its specificity is unknown.

V shed 6 bases, J shed 6 bases, and the junction held 6 bases outside the gene matches. The CDR3 extends over 15 amino acids. Germline V CDR1 and CDR2: MNHEY, SVGAGI. The TCR comes from an adult with an advanced solid tumor such as melanoma, head and neck, liver or kidney cancer. The starting material was CD4+ or CD8+ T cells sorted from blood, obtained in a trial of the OX40 agonist ivuxolimab. This rearrangement joins TRBV6-5 to TRBJ2-3; TRBD2 agrees at 13 bases. The CDR3 spells CASRKLAGGPDTQYF. The CDR3 coding sequence is TGTGCCAGCAGGAAACTAGCGGGGGGGCCGGATACGCAGTATTTT.